This TCR beta chain was recovered during a study of blood T cell repertoires in COVID-19. Germline V lookup: CDR1 SNHLY, CDR2 FYNNEI. This CDR3 has 13 residues. With V trimmed by 6 bases and J by 4 bases, 4 bases remained unmatched. Cohort placement rested on clinical history that participants reported themselves. All exposed participants met a person with COVID-19 within 2 weeks before entering the study. Here immunoSEQ multiplex PCR was the method, and the copy in TCRdb shows in-frame clones only, minus some. The sample records about 150,000 clones, roughly nine tenths being singletons. The sample consisted of PBMCs or T cells enriched from blood (not recorded which). The sequence derives from a middle-aged woman who had been exposed to COVID-19. The chain uses TRBV2 and TRBJ1-1; 8 nucleotides agree with TRBD1. Written as DNA, the CDR3 is TGTGCCAGCAGCCGCGACAGGGGCACTGAAGCTTTCTTT. Its translation: CASSRDRGTEAFF.